This T cell receptor (beta chain) appears in the sequencing data of a study of blood T cells in healthy people across ages. The CDR3 extends over 14 amino acids. Germline trimming cut 3 bases from V and 7 bases from J; bases unmatched to any gene: 7. Looked up from germline, CDR1 is SGHTA and CDR2 is FQGNSA. Study-level findings and limits: Per million T cells, TCR beta diversity dropped roughly linearly as age increased. In these data, TCR beta diversity tracked strongly with naive T cell percentage.

Turning to this clonotype: Its matching antigen is unknown.

Alongside a J-beta primer mix, a sample-barcoded 5' primer served in a second PCR lasting roughly 7 to 12 cycles. TCRdb recomputed calls from the 5' RACE reads with MiXCR, one row per CDR3 protein. Of some 850,000 distinct CDR3 sequences in the sample, roughly 24% were seen once. The same data also went into a second study, on T cells of mothers and their children. That work states: The people who donated were a few healthy Caucasian mothers and their six children. Maternal samples each gave over 9 million TCR beta CDR3 reads, and child samples some 2.8 million each.

This clonotype was obtained from a boy younger than 18 in good health. Sequencing was performed on blood. The gene calls are TRBV7-2 and TRBJ1-2; 8 positions match TRBD1. The CDR3 DNA reads as TGTGCCAGCAGCTTTTTTTTAACAGGGGGTGGCTACACCTTC. As protein: CASSFFLTGGGYTF.